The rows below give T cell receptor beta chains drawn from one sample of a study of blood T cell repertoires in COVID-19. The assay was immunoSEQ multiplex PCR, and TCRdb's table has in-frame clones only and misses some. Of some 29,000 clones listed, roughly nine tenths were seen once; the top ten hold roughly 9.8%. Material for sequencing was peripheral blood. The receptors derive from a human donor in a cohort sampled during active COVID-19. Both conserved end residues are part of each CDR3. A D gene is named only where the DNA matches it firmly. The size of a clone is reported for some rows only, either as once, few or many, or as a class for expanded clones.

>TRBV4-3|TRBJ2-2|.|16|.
CASSHTAGGGTGELFF
TGCGCCAGCAGCCACACGGCCGGGGGTGGCACCGGGGAGCTGTTTTTT
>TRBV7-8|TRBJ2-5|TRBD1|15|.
CASSLLTGGKETQYF
TGTGCCAGCAGCTTACTTACAGGGGGCAAAGAGACCCAGTACTTC
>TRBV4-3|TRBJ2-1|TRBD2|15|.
CASSLTSGGYNEQFF
TGCGCCAGCAGCCTGACTAGCGGGGGCTACAATGAGCAGTTCTTC
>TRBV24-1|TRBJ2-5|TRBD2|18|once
CATSDSTGTSGTLWTQYF
TGTGCCACCAGTGATTCTACCGGGACTAGCGGGACCCTGTGGACCCAGTACTTC
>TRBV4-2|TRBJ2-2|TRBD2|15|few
CASSPGEGDTGELFF
TGTGCCAGCAGCCCTGGGGAGGGAGATACCGGGGAGCTGTTTTTT
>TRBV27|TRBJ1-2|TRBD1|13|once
CASSDRGYYGYTF
TGTGCCAGCAGTGACAGGGGGTACTATGGCTACACCTTC
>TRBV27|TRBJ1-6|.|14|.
CASSLYRDESPLHF
TGTGCCAGCAGTTTATACAGGGATGAGTCACCCCTCCACTTT
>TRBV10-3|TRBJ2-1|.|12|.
CAIGPFDNEQFF
TGTGCCATCGGCCCATTCGACAATGAGCAGTTCTTC
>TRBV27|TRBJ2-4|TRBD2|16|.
CASSPLLTSGGADRYF
TGTGCCAGCAGTCCCCTTCTTACTAGCGGGGGGGCCGATCGGTACTTC
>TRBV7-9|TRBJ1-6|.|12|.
CASSFVNSPLHF
TGTGCCAGCAGCTTCGTGAATTCACCCCTCCACTTT
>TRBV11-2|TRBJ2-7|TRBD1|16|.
CASSLDPARGLGEQYF
TGTGCCAGCAGCTTAGATCCTGCCAGGGGGCTTGGCGAGCAGTACTTC
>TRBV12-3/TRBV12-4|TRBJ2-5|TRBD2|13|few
CASTLAGGETQYF
TGTGCCAGCACCTTAGCGGGGGGGGAGACCCAGTACTTC
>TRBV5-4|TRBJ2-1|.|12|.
CASSLGGTEQFF
TGTGCCAGCAGCTTGGGAGGGACAGAGCAGTTCTTC
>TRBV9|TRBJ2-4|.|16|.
CASSVGGGDGGDIQYF
TGTGCCAGCAGCGTAGGGGGCGGGGACGGAGGAGACATTCAGTACTTC
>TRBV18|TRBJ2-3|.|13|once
CASSPPSTDTQYF
TGTGCCAGCTCACCCCCTAGCACAGATACGCAGTATTTT
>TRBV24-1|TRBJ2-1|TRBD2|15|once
CATSSGGQGNNEQFF
TGTGCCACCAGTAGCGGGGGGCAGGGAAACAATGAGCAGTTCTTC
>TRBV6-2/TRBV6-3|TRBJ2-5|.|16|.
CASSYPLQGDEETQYF
TGTGCCAGCAGTTACCCCCTCCAGGGTGACGAGGAGACCCAGTACTTC
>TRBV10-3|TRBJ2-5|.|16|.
CAISESEQEVLETQYF
TGTGCCATCAGTGAGTCGGAACAGGAAGTATTGGAGACCCAGTACTTC
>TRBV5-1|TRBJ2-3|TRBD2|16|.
CASSLGASGGTDTQYF
TGCGCCAGCAGCTTGGGGGCTAGCGGGGGCACAGATACGCAGTATTTT
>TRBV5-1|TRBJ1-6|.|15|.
CASSFTDLHNSPLHF
TGCGCCAGCAGCTTCACAGACCTCCATAATTCACCCCTCCACTTT
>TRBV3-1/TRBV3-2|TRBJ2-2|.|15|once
CASSQGLIRTGELFF
TGTGCCAGCAGCCAAGGACTAATCCGGACCGGGGAGCTGTTTTTT
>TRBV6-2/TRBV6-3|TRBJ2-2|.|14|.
CASSWGQPTGELFF
TGTGCCAGCAGCTGGGGACAACCCACCGGGGAGCTGTTTTTT
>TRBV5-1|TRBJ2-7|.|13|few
CASSLDMNYEQYF
TGCGCCAGCAGCTTGGACATGAACTACGAGCAGTACTTC
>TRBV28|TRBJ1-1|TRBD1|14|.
CASSSPGQGTEAFF
TGTGCCAGCAGCTCGCCGGGACAGGGAACTGAAGCTTTCTTT
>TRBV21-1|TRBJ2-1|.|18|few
CASSSLGDTGWECNEQFF
TGTGCCAGCAGCTCCCTGGGTGACACTGGCTGGGAGTGCAATGAGCAGTTCTTC
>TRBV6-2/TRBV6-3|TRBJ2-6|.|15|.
CASSKQVSGANVLTF
TGTGCCAGCAGTAAACAGGTCTCTGGGGCCAACGTCCTGACTTTC